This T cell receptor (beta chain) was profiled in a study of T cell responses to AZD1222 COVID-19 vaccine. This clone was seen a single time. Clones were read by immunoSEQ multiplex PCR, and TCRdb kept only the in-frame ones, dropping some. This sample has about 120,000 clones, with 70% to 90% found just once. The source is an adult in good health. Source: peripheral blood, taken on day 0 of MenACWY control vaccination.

The CDR3 is CASSHLIVRDRSGNTIYF. The CDR3 DNA sequence: TGTGCCAGCAGCCACCTAATCGTCCGGGACCGCTCTGGAAACACCATATATTTT. The rearrangement joins TRBV4-2 to TRBJ1-3; weak D call: TRBD1 (5 bases). V was trimmed by 3 bases and J by 0 bases, leaving 18 bases between them. Germline lookup yields CDR1 LGHNA and CDR2 YNFKEQ. The CDR3 totals 18 residues.